What follows are 15 T cell receptor beta chains derived from one specimen sequenced in a study of blood T cell repertoires in COVID-19. Method: immunoSEQ multiplex PCR; TCRdb's copy keeps in-frame clones and lacks some. This sample has under 130,000 clones; 85% occur once, and the top ten carry around 4%. Sequenced input: peripheral blood. The origin of the receptors is a man aged 45 to 65 with acute or convalescent COVID-19.

The chain recombines TRBV5-1 with TRBJ1-2; 9 nucleotides agree with TRBD1. The CDR3 runs to 14 residues. Germline trimming cut 2 bases from V and 6 bases from J; bases unmatched to any gene: 5. Germline V gives CDR1 SGHRS, CDR2 YFSETQ. The DNA for the CDR3 is TGCGCCAGCAGCTTTGGACAGGGGAATAATGGCTACACCTTC. Its protein product is CASSFGQGNNGYTF. The entire variable domain, with the rest obtained from reference TRBV5-1 and TRBJ1-2, is as follows: KAGVTQTPRYLIKTRGQQVTLSCSPISGHRSVSWYQQTPGQGLQFLFEYFSETQRNKGNFPGRFSGRQFSNSRSEMNVSTLELGDSALYLCASSFGQGNNGYTFGSGTRLTVV.

This chain links TRBV2 with TRBJ2-5; D is undetermined. The CDR3 has 13 residues. CDR1 and CDR2 (germline): SNHLY, FYNNEI. V was cut by 5 bases and J by 5 bases, with 12 bases left in between. Written as DNA, the CDR3 is TGTGCCAGCAGTCGAACCGCCCGGGAGACCCAGTACTTC. Translated, it gives CASSRTARETQYF.

The genes are TRBV11-2 and TRBJ1-1; TRBD1 matches at 7 bases. Germline V gene lookup returns CDR1 SGHAT and CDR2 FQNNGV. The CDR3 is 15 amino acids. The junction had 9 bases not matched to a gene; V was cut back by 2 bases and J by 6 bases. The CDR3 reads CASSLSGGRTPEAFF. Written as DNA, the CDR3 is TGTGCCAGCAGCTTATCAGGGGGGCGAACACCTGAAGCTTTCTTT.

The chain carries TRBV9 and TRBJ1-2, with no clear D. Germline assignment: CDR1 SGDLS and CDR2 YYNGEE. V lost 3 bases and J lost 1, with 13 bases in between. This CDR3 is built from 15 residues. This CDR3 reads CASSAVGKGNYGYTF. CDR3 DNA sequence: TGTGCCAGCAGCGCAGTCGGGAAGGGTAACTATGGCTACACCTTC.

The CDR3 bases are TGTGCCAGCAGTGAAGCGGCAGTAAACACCGGGGAGCTGTTTTTT. Its protein is CASSEAAVNTGELFF. The chain uses TRBV2 and TRBJ2-2; D gene ambiguous. Germline V CDR1 and CDR2: SNHLY, FYNNEI. The V end lost 0 bases, the J end lost 2 bases, and 7 bases lay between the germline ends. This CDR3 has 15 residues.

J is TRBJ2-2 and V is TRBV11-2, with a weak D call TRBD2 (5 bases). There are 14 residues in the CDR3. Deletions cut 2 bases from V and 7 bases from J, with 11 bases between. The V gene's germline CDR1 is SGHAT and CDR2 FQNNGV. CDR3 nucleotide sequence: TGTGCCAGCAGCTTAAGGTGGGGAGTCGGGGAGCTGTTTTTT. Translated, it gives CASSLRWGVGELFF.

The chain combines TRBV6-5 with TRBJ2-3; 8 nucleotides agree with TRBD2. The J segment lost 0 bases and the V segment lost 5 bases, leaving 4 bases of the junction unmatched. The germline V gene has CDR1 MNHEY and CDR2 SVGAGI. CDR3 size: 15 residues. CDR3 DNA sequence: TGTGCCAGCAGTATAGCGGGACCTAGCACAGATACGCAGTATTTT. This translates into CASSIAGPSTDTQYF.

CDR3 region: CASSLGVGTVSDEQYF. In DNA, the CDR3 is TGCGCCAGCAGCTTGGGGGTTGGGACAGTGTCCGACGAGCAGTACTTC. V usage is TRBV5-1 and J usage is TRBJ2-7; TRBD1 matches 7 bases. The CDR3 spans 16 residues. The V and J ends lost 0 bases and 5 bases, in that order; junction bases with no gene match: 11. Germline V gene sequence: CDR1 SGHRS, CDR2 YFSETQ.

There are a few counts of this clone. The rearrangement joins TRBV14 to TRBJ1-4; D uncertain. From germline, CDR1 is SGHDN and CDR2 FVKESK. The CDR3 sequence is 19 residues long. Trimming stripped 0 bases from V and 6 bases from J, with 23 bases between. In DNA form, the CDR3 reads TGTGCCAGCAGCCAAGATGAGGCGGCCACGGTTGTCGGAGATGAAAAACTGTTTTTT. Residues: CASSQDEAATVVGDEKLFF.

V usage is TRBV21-1 and J usage is TRBJ2-4; the table's D call of TRBD1 was not tested on the DNA. TRBV21-1 is an annotated pseudogene. This CDR3 contains 16 residues. CDR3 amino acids: CASSNLWGQTKNIQYF. In DNA, the CDR3 is TGTGCCAGCAGCAATTTATGGGGCCAGACCAAAAACATTCAGTACTTC.

The table lists this clone with a few counts. V gene TRBV19 combines with J gene TRBJ1-4; 7 nucleotides line up with TRBD1. CDR3 size: 13 residues. Germline V lookup: CDR1 LNHDA, CDR2 SQIVND (reference sequence). V lost 5 bases to trimming and J lost 8 bases; unmatched junction nucleotides: 5. CDR3 in amino acids: CASSHRDSEKLFF. The CDR3 nucleotides are TGTGCCAGTAGTCACCGGGACAGCGAAAAACTGTTTTTT. The whole variable domain, remainder taken from reference TRBV19 and TRBJ1-4, is DGGITQSPKYLFRKEGQNVTLSCEQNLNHDAMYWYRQDPGQGLRLIYYSQIVNDFQKGDIAEGYSVSREKKESFPLTVTSAQKNPTAFYLCASSHRDSEKLFFGSGTQLSVL.

The rearrangement links TRBV11-3 to TRBJ2-7, with D unclear. The germline V and J ends were trimmed by 0 bases and 2 bases, with 8 bases remaining between them. The CDR3 totals 14 residues. Looked up from germline, CDR1 is SGHNT and CDR2 is YENEEA. The CDR3 protein is CASSLDAAAYEQYF. DNA of the CDR3: TGTGCCAGCAGCTTAGACGCGGCTGCCTACGAGCAGTACTTC.

The CDR3 nucleotides read TGTGCCACCAGCAGAGGAGGGTATGACAGGGGATACGAGACCCAGTACTTC. Translating gives CATSRGGYDRGYETQYF. V is TRBV15 and J is TRBJ2-5, with 8 nucleotides matching TRBD1. The V segment lost 1 base and the J segment 5 bases; nucleotides outside the gene matches: 12. Germline-derived CDR1 and CDR2 are LNHNV and YYDKDF (reference sequence). The CDR3 runs to 17 residues.

The chain is built from TRBV18 and TRBJ1-1, with a weak D call TRBD1 (6 bases). The CDR3 spans 15 residues. V lost 3 bases, J lost 3 bases, and 14 bases lay in between. Germline CDR1 and CDR2: KGHSH and LQKENI. CDR3 DNA sequence: TGTGCCAGCTCACCGTCGTATTACAGGGACACTGAAGCTTTCTTT. This translates into CASSPSYYRDTEAFF.

V and J are TRBV30 and TRBJ1-2; 7 bases align to TRBD1. After removal of 3 bases from V and 2 bases from J, the junction contained 3 bases not matched to a gene. Germline V gene data show CDR1 as GTSNPN and CDR2 as SVGIG (reference sequence). The CDR3 loop spans 13 amino acids. CDR3 loop: CAWREQGNYGYTF. The CDR3, as DNA: TGTGCCTGGAGGGAACAGGGGAACTATGGCTACACCTTC.